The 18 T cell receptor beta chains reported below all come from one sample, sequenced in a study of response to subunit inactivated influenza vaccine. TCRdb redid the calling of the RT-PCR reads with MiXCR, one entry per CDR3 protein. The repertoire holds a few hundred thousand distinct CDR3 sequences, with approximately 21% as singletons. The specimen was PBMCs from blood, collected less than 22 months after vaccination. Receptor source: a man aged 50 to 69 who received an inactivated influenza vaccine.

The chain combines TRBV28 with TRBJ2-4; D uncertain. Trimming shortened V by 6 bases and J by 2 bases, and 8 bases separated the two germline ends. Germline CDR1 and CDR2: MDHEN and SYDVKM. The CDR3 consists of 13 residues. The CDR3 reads CASSWGTKNIQYF. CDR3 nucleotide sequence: TGTGCCAGCAGCTGGGGAACCAAAAACATTCAGTACTTC.

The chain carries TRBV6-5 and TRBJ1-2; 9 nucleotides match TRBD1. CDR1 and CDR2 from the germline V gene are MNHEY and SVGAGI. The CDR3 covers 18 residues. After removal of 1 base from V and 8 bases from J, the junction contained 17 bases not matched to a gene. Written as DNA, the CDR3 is TGTGCCAGCAGTTACTATTATGGACCGGGACAGGGAGCGGGCGGCTACACCTTC. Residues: CASSYYYGPGQGAGGYTF.

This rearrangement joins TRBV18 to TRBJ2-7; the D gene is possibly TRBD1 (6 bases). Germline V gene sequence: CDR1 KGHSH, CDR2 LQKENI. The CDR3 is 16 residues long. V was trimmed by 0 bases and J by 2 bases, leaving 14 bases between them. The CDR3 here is CASSPPPRTATYEQYF. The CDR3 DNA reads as TGTGCCAGCTCACCACCTCCGCGGACAGCAACCTACGAGCAGTACTTC.

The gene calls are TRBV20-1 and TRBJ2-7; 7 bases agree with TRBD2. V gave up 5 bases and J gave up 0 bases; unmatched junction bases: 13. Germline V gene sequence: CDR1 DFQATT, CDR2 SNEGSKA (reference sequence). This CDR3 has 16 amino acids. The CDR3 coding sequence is TGCAGTGCTCCCATGACCTCGAGCGGGAACTCCTACGAGCAGTACTTC. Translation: CSAPMTSSGNSYEQYF.

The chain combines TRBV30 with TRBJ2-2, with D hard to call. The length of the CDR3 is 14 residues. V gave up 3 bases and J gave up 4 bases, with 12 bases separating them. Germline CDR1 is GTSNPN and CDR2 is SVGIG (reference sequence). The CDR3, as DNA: TGTGCCTGGAGGGCAGGTGCAGGCACCGGGGAGCTGTTTTTT. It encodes CAWRAGAGTGELFF.

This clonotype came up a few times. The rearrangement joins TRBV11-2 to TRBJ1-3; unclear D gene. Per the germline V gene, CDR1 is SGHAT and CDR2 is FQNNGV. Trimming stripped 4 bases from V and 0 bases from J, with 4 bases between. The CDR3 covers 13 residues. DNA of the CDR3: TGTGCCAGCAGCTATTTCTCTGGAAACACCATATATTTT. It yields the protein CASSYFSGNTIYF. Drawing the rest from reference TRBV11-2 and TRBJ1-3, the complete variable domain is EAGVAQSPRYKIIEKRQSVAFWCNPISGHATLYWYQQILGQGPKLLIQFQNNGVVDDSQLPKDRFSAERLKGVDSTLKIQPAKLEDSAVYLCASSYFSGNTIYFGEGSWLTVV.

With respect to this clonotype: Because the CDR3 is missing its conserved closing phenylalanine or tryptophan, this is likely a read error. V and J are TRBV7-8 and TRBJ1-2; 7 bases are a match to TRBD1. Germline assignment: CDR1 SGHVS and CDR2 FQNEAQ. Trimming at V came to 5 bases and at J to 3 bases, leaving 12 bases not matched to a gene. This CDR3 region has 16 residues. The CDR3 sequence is CASSPLRQGRDYGYTL. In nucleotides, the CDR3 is TGTGCCAGCAGCCCCCTCCGACAGGGTCGGGACTATGGCTACACCTTG.

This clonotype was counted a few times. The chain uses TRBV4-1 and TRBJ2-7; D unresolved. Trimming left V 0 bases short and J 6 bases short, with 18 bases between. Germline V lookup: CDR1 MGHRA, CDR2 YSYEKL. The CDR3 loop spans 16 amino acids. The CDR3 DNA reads TGCGCCAGCAGCCAAGATTCAAACTTCCCGGCCTCCGAGCAGTACTTC. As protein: CASSQDSNFPASEQYF.

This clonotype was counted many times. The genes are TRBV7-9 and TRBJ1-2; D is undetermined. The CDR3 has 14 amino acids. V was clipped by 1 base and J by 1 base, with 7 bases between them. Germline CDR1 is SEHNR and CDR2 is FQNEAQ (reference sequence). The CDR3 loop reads CASSLVAGNYGYTF. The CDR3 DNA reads TGTGCCAGCAGCTTAGTGGCGGGTAACTATGGCTACACCTTC.

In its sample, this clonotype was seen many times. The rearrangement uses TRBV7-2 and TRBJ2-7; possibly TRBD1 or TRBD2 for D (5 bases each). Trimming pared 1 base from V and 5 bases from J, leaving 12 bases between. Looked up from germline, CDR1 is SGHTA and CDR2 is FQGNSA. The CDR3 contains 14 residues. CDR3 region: CASSLVSGTHEQYF. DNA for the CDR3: TGTGCCAGCAGCTTAGTTTCAGGGACCCACGAGCAGTACTTC.

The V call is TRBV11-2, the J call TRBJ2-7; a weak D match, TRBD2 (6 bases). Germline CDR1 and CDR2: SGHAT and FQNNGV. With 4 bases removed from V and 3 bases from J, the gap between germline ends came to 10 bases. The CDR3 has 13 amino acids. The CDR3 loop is CASSSTSLYEQYF. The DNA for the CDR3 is TGTGCCAGCAGCTCGACTAGTCTCTACGAGCAGTACTTC.

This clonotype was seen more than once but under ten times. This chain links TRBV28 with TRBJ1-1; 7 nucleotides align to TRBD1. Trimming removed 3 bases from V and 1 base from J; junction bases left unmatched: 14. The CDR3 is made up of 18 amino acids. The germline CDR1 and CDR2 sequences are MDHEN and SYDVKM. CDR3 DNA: TGTGCCAGCAGTTTTGGGACCCGGAGGGGGCCGGGGAACACTGAAGCTTTCTTT. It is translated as CASSFGTRRGPGNTEAFF.

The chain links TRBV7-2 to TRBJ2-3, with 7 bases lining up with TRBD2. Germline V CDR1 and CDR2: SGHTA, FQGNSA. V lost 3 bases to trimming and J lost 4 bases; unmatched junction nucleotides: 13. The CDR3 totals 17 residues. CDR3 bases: TGTGCCAGCAGCTTGCAGGCGGGAGCGGGGAGGCCAGATACGCAGTATTTT. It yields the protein CASSLQAGAGRPDTQYF.

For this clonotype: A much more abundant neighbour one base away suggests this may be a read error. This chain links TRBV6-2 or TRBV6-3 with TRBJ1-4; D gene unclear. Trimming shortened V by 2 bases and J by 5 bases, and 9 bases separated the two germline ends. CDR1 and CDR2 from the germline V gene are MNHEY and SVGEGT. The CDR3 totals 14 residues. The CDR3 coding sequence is TGTGCCAGCAGTTACGGCGTGAGAAATGAAAAACTGTTTTTT. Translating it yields CASSYGVRNEKLFF.

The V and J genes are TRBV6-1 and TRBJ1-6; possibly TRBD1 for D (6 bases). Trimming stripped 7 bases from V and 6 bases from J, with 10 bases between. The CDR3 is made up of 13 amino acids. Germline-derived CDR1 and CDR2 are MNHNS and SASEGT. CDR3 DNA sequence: TGTGCCAGCACCGGACAGCCTAATTCACCCCTCCACTTT. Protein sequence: CASTGQPNSPLHF.

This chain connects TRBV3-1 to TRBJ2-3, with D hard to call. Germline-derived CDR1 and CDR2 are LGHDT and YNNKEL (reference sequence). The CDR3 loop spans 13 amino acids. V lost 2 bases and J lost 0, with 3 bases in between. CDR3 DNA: TGTGCCAGCAGCCAATTAAGCACAGATACGCAGTATTTT. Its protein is CASSQLSTDTQYF.

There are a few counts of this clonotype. The CDR3, as DNA: TGTGCCAGCAGTTACTCGGCCCCCGGGACAGGGTGGGCAAAACTGTTTTTT. It is translated as CASSYSAPGTGWAKLFF. The chain combines TRBV6-2 or TRBV6-3 with TRBJ1-4; 9 bases match TRBD1. Germline assignment: CDR1 MNHEY and CDR2 SVGEGT. The ends lost 0 bases at V and 10 bases at J; junction bases unmatched: 12. The length of the CDR3 is 17 residues.

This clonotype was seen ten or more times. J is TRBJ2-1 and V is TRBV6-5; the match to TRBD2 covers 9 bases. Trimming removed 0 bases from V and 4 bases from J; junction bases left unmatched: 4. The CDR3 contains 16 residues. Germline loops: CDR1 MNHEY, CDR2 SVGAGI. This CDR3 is CASSYSTSGKYNEQFF. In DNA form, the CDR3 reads TGTGCCAGCAGTTACTCGACTAGCGGAAAGTACAATGAGCAGTTCTTC.